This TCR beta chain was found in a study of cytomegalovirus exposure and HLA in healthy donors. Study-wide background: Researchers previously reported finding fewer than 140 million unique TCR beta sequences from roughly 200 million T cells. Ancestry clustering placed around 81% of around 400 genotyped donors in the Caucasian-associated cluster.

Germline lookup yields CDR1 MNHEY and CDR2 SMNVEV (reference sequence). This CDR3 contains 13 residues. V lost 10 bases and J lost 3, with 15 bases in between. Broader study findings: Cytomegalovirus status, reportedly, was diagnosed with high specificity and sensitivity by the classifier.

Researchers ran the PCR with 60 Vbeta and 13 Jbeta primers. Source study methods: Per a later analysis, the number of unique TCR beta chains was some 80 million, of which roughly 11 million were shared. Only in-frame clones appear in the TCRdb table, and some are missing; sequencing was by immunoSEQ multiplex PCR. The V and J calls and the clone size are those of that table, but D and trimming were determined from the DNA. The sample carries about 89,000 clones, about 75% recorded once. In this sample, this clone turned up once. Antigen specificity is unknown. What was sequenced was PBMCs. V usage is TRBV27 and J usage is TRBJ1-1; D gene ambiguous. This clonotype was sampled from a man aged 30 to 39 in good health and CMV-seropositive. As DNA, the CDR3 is TGTGCCAACCTCTACGGCGGGCACACTGAAGCTTTCTTT. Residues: CANLYGGHTEAFF.